The rows below give T cell receptor beta chains drawn from one sample of a study of cytomegalovirus exposure and HLA in healthy donors. Method: immunoSEQ multiplex PCR; TCRdb's copy keeps in-frame clones and lacks some. The sample contains roughly 55,000 clones, roughly 71% of which appear only once. The sample consisted of PBMCs. All receptors come from a man aged 40-55 years in good health and CMV-seropositive. CDR3s include the opening cysteine and the closing phenylalanine or tryptophan. D genes are given only for firm matches. The listing skips clone size in some rows; elsewhere it reads once, few, many or a size class.

clone_size	v_call	d_call	j_call	cdr3_nt	cdr3_aa
.	TRBV19	TRBD1	TRBJ2-4	TGTGCCAGTAGTCTTAAGACAGGGACAAAAAACATTCAGTACTTC	CASSLKTGTKNIQYF
few	TRBV9	TRBD2	TRBJ2-3	TGTGCCAGCAGCGTAGACGGCGGGGGGGCGGAGTTCACAGATACGCAGTATTTT	CASSVDGGGAEFTDTQYF
few	TRBV4-3	TRBD2	TRBJ2-3	TGCGCCAGCAGCCAAGTGTACGGGGGGTCGACAGATACGCAGTATTTT	CASSQVYGGSTDTQYF
.	TRBV5-6	TRBD1	TRBJ2-7	TGTGCCAGCAGCTTGTGGACAGGTGTCTTCTCCTACGAGCAGTACTTC	CASSLWTGVFSYEQYF
.	TRBV5-8	.	TRBJ1-6	TGTGCCAGCCCCCAGGGGTTTGGTTCACCCCTCCACTTT	CASPQGFGSPLHF
.	TRBV7-9	.	TRBJ1-1	TGTGCCAGCAGTCATAACATTGGGGGCAGGGAAGCTTTCTTT	CASSHNIGGREAFF
.	TRBV9	TRBD2	TRBJ2-3	TGTGCCAGCAGCCCGGGGACTAGCGGCTACACAGATACGCAGTATTTT	CASSPGTSGYTDTQYF
.	TRBV14	TRBD1	TRBJ1-1	TGTGCCAGCAGCAATAACAGGGGGAACACTGAAGCTTTCTTT	CASSNNRGNTEAFF
few	TRBV7-2	TRBD2	TRBJ2-1	TGTGCCAGCAGCTTCCTTAGCGGGGGGCCGATCGGTGAGCAGTTCTTC	CASSFLSGGPIGEQFF
.	TRBV5-1	TRBD1	TRBJ1-2	TGCGCCAGCAGCTCTAAGACAGGGGACGGTGGCTACACCTTC	CASSSKTGDGGYTF
.	TRBV6-5	.	TRBJ2-7	TGTGCCAGCACCTCTGCCGGGCAGGGTGACGAGCAGTACTTC	CASTSAGQGDEQYF
.	TRBV29-1	.	TRBJ2-7	TGCAGCGTTGGAGACACCTACGAGCAGTACTTC	CSVGDTYEQYF
.	TRBV6-1	.	TRBJ1-3	TGTGCCAGCAGTGCGACACAGCCATACTCTGGAAACACCATATATTTT	CASSATQPYSGNTIYF
few	TRBV2	.	TRBJ2-7	TGTGCCAGCGCAGGTTCTAGCTTCTCCTACGAGCAGTACTTC	CASAGSSFSYEQYF
once	TRBV4-2	.	TRBJ2-3	TGTGCCAGCAGCCCGCGGAGTCCCTACACAGATACGCAGTATTTT	CASSPRSPYTDTQYF
once	TRBV15	.	TRBJ1-5	TGTGCCACCAGCAGAGATCGTGGAGGCGCGCAGCCCCAGCATTTT	CATSRDRGGAQPQHF
.	TRBV21-1	.	TRBJ1-4	TGTGCCAGCAGTTACACAGGGTTGGGCGATGAAAAACTGTTTTTT	CASSYTGLGDEKLFF
.	TRBV4-1	.	TRBJ1-5	TGCGCCAGCAGCTTCAGGGCACCTTCTACTAGCAATCAGCCCCAGCATTTT	CASSFRAPSTSNQPQHF
.	TRBV4-3	.	TRBJ1-5	TGCGCCAGCAGCCAAGATACCGGGGAAGGTCAGCCCCAGCATTTT	CASSQDTGEGQPQHF
.	TRBV9	.	TRBJ1-1	TGTGCCAGCAGCGTACTCAGGGAACGCACTGAAGCTTTCTTT	CASSVLRERTEAFF
.	TRBV30	TRBD2	TRBJ2-1	TGTGCCTGGATGTCCCAGCGGGGGACTTACAATGAGCAGTTCTTC	CAWMSQRGTYNEQFF